Described below is a single T cell receptor (beta chain) sequence and its context. This entry comes from a study of cytomegalovirus exposure and HLA in healthy donors. V lost 5 bases and J lost 7; bases outside the gene matches: 7. The CDR3 totals 13 residues. The germline CDR1 and CDR2 sequences are MNHNY and SVGAGI (reference sequence). The PCR employed 60 Vbeta primers together with 13 Jbeta primers. Source study methods: A later analysis counted 70 million to 85 million unique TCR beta chains, 9.5 million to 12 million shared. Sequencing used immunoSEQ multiplex PCR; TCRdb keeps in-frame clones, though not all of them. From that table come the V and J calls and clone size; the DNA was used to work out D and trimming. Found here are approximately 40,000 clones; the top ten clones hold 5.9%.

The TCR originated in a human donor in good health. This chain joins TRBV6-6 and TRBJ1-1; TRBD1 agrees at 7 bases. Sequenced input: PBMCs. CDR3 DNA sequence: TGTGCCAGCAGTACACGACAGGGATTTGAAGCTTTCTTT. This encodes CASSTRQGFEAFF.